These 22 T cell receptor beta chains came from one sample sequenced in a study of T cells after yellow fever vaccination. One entry per CDR3 protein results from TCRdb running MiXCR on the 5' RACE reads. The sample yields some 300,000 distinct CDR3 sequences, approximately 12% seen once. Source: CD4+ T cells sorted from PBMCs, taken 45 days after the yellow fever booster vaccination. The receptors originated from a man between 18 and 35 years old who received the YFV17D yellow fever vaccine.

This clonotype turned up a few times. The rearrangement uses TRBV12-3 or TRBV12-4 and TRBJ2-4; D might be TRBD2 (5 bases). The CDR3 length is 18 residues. V lost 1 base and J lost 2, with 18 bases in between. CDR3 in DNA: TGTGCCAGCAGTTTAGGTCTTTCCGGGGTTGTGTCCAAAAACATTCAGTACTTC. This encodes CASSLGLSGVVSKNIQYF.

This clonotype was counted ten times or more. V is TRBV6-5 and J is TRBJ2-6; D is unresolved. The germline V gene encodes CDR1 MNHEY and CDR2 SVGAGI. CDR3 length equals 15 residues. Trimming shortened V by 6 bases and J by 0 bases, and 9 bases separated the two germline ends. CDR3 loop: CASRGSASGANVLTF. The DNA for the CDR3 is TGTGCCAGCAGAGGGTCTGCCTCTGGGGCCAACGTCCTGACTTTC.

V usage is TRBV5-1 and J usage is TRBJ2-5, with TRBD2 matching 9 bases. Germline V CDR1 and CDR2: SGHRS, YFSETQ. The CDR3 has 16 residues. V lost 2 bases and J lost 5; bases outside the gene matches: 10. This CDR3 reads CASSFSGAGGRETQYF. CDR3 nucleotide sequence: TGCGCCAGCAGCTTCTCTGGCGCGGGGGGGCGGGAGACCCAGTACTTC.

This clonotype was detected only a few times. The chain combines TRBV9 with TRBJ2-2; 7 nucleotides match TRBD2. Germline-derived CDR1 and CDR2 are SGDLS and YYNGEE. J lost 1 base, V lost 1 base, and 1 base had no gene match. This CDR3 is built from 15 residues. CDR3 amino acids: CASSVRGVNTGELFF. The CDR3, as DNA: TGTGCCAGCAGCGTACGGGGGGTGAACACCGGGGAGCTGTTTTTT. The full variable domain, completed using reference TRBV9 and TRBJ2-2, is DSGVTQTPKHLITATGQRVTLRCSPRSGDLSVYWYQQSLDQGLQFLIQYYNGEERAKGNILERFSAQQFPDLHSELNLSSLELGDSALYFCASSVRGVNTGELFFGEGSRLTVL.

This chain uses TRBV6-1 with TRBJ2-2; the D gene is possibly TRBD1 (7 bases). V was trimmed by 10 bases and J by 7 bases, leaving 16 bases between them. The CDR3 is made up of 13 amino acids. In germline, CDR1 is MNHNS, CDR2 SASEGT. For the CDR3, the DNA is TGTGCCATCGAGGAGGGGGCCGGCGGGGAGCTGTTTTTT. This gives the protein CAIEEGAGGELFF.

This clonotype was counted a few times. The chain carries TRBV19 and TRBJ2-2; D not resolved. V lost 3 bases, J lost 6 bases, and 8 bases lay in between. The CDR3 consists of 13 residues. The germline V gene encodes CDR1 LNHDA and CDR2 SQIVND (reference sequence). CDR3 loop: CASSIRAAGELFF. The CDR3 coding sequence is TGTGCCAGTAGTATCAGAGCCGCCGGGGAGCTGTTTTTT.

There are many counts of this clonotype. V gene TRBV7-9 combines with J gene TRBJ1-6; D is ambiguous. Deletions cut 3 bases from V and 5 bases from J, with 14 bases between. The CDR3 loop spans 16 amino acids. Germline CDR1 SEHNR, CDR2 FQNEAQ (reference sequence). Here the CDR3 DNA reads TGTGCCAGCAGCTTCGGACTAGCAGGCAATAATTCACCCCTCCACTTT. Residues: CASSFGLAGNNSPLHF.

The chain employs TRBV6-5 and TRBJ1-4, with D possibly matching TRBD1 (6 bases). CDR3 length: 15 amino acids. V dropped 6 bases and J dropped 4 bases, with 15 bases sitting between them. Germline loops: CDR1 MNHEY, CDR2 SVGAGI. DNA of the CDR3: TGTGCCAGCAGGGACTCGGGGGGGCTTAATGAAAAACTGTTTTTT. Protein product: CASRDSGGLNEKLFF.

This clonotype has only a few counts. The rearrangement links TRBV27 to TRBJ1-4; D not resolved. This CDR3 has 13 residues. Per germline, CDR1 MNHEY and CDR2 SMNVEV (reference sequence). V lost 1 base to trimming and J lost 6 bases, with 6 bases between them. The CDR3 loop reads CASSLYTDEKLFF. In DNA, the CDR3 is TGTGCCAGCAGTTTATACACGGATGAAAAACTGTTTTTT.

The table lists this clonotype with a few counts. The J gene is TRBJ2-5, the V gene TRBV4-3; D possibly corresponds to TRBD2 (5 bases). This CDR3 contains 11 residues. Trimming left V 7 bases short and J 5 bases short, with 8 bases between. Germline V lookup: CDR1 LGHNA, CDR2 YSLEER. The CDR3 DNA reads TGCGCCAGCAATCCGGGGGAGACCCAGTACTTC. It encodes CASNPGETQYF.

This clonotype has at least ten counts. V and J are TRBV7-2 and TRBJ2-1, with 8 bases aligning to TRBD2. The CDR3 is made up of 15 amino acids. Germline values: CDR1 SGHTA, CDR2 FQGNSA. Trimming cost V 5 bases and J 9 bases; bases outside gene matches: 12. For the CDR3, the DNA is TGTGCCAGCAGCCCCCTTCGCGGGGGGAAGGGTGAGCAGTTCTTC. It encodes CASSPLRGGKGEQFF.

The chain is built from TRBV9 and TRBJ2-6; no clear D. The CDR3 consists of 18 residues. V lost 4 bases, J lost 0 bases, and 17 bases lay in between. Germline CDR1 and CDR2: SGDLS and YYNGEE. The DNA for the CDR3 is TGTGCCAGCAGCCCCCACCTGGAACCGACCTCTGGGGCCAACGTCCTGACTTTC. This codes for CASSPHLEPTSGANVLTF.

This clonotype was observed a few times. The chain has TRBV24-1 and TRBJ2-2; 11 nucleotides line up with TRBD1. The CDR3 has 16 amino acids. The ends lost 3 bases at V and 6 bases at J; junction bases unmatched: 5. Germline V gene lookup returns CDR1 KGHDR and CDR2 SFDVKD. The CDR3 coding sequence is TGTGCCACCAGTGATCCCGGGACAGGGGGATCCGGGGAGCTGTTTTTT. This translates into CATSDPGTGGSGELFF.

This clonotype was seen a handful of times. The chain links TRBV3-1 to TRBJ2-1, with D hard to call. This CDR3 region has 12 residues. Per the germline V gene, CDR1 is LGHDT and CDR2 is YNNKEL (reference sequence). The V end lost 4 bases, the J end lost 10 bases, and 11 bases lay between the germline ends. This CDR3 reads CASSLLGREQFF. CDR3 nucleotides: TGTGCCAGCAGCCTCCTCGGTCGGGAGCAGTTCTTC.

This clonotype was counted a few times. The chain has TRBV4-1 and TRBJ2-3; 9 bases are a match to TRBD2. The CDR3 extends over 17 amino acids. Germline V lookup: CDR1 MGHRA, CDR2 YSYEKL. J gave up 1 base and V 0 bases, and 5 bases lay outside the gene matches. The CDR3 DNA follows: TGCGCCAGCAGCCAAGAAGGGGCTAGCGGGGGCACAGATACGCAGTATTTT. Translation gives CASSQEGASGGTDTQYF.

This clonotype has just a few counts. The V gene is TRBV6-5, the J gene TRBJ1-5; tentative D call: TRBD1 (6 bases). Looked up from germline, CDR1 is MNHEY and CDR2 is SVGAGI. This CDR3 is 15 amino acids long. V lost 5 bases and J 3 bases, leaving 14 bases between the germline ends. This CDR3 reads CASSTVGGPNQPQHF. Here the CDR3 DNA reads TGTGCCAGCAGTACCGTCGGGGGCCCCAATCAGCCCCAGCATTTT.

Many counts were recorded for this clonotype. The V and J genes are TRBV5-1 and TRBJ2-7, with D perhaps assigned TRBD1 or TRBD2 (5 bases each). V was shortened by 5 bases and J by 1 base, with 16 bases between the two germline ends. Germline assignment: CDR1 SGHRS and CDR2 YFSETQ. The CDR3 extends over 15 amino acids. CDR3 in amino acids: CASSFDGTVSYEQYF. The DNA of the CDR3 is TGCGCCAGCAGTTTTGATGGGACGGTGTCCTACGAGCAGTACTTC.

The chain links TRBV5-1 to TRBJ1-5; D gene uncertain. Germline loops: CDR1 SGHRS, CDR2 YFSETQ. V lost 2 bases and J 0 bases, leaving 15 bases between the germline ends. The CDR3 runs to 17 residues. CDR3: CASSFRPMSYSNQPQHF. The DNA of the CDR3 is TGCGCCAGCAGCTTCAGGCCCATGAGTTATAGCAATCAGCCCCAGCATTTT.

V gene TRBV10-3 combines with J gene TRBJ2-5; 7 bases are shared with TRBD2. Germline V gene sequence: CDR1 ENHRY, CDR2 SYGVKD. Trimming cost V 3 bases and J 2 bases; bases outside gene matches: 18. This CDR3 spans 19 amino acids. CDR3 sequence: CAISDPRRGRNWWQETQYF. Here the CDR3 DNA reads TGTGCCATCAGTGACCCACGGCGGGGGAGAAACTGGTGGCAAGAGACCCAGTACTTC.

The chain uses TRBV7-2 and TRBJ1-4, with 8 bases lining up with TRBD1. V was pared by 1 base and J by 0 bases, with 4 bases of the junction left unmatched. The CDR3 sequence is 17 residues long. Germline CDR1 reads SGHTA; CDR2 reads FQGNSA. In nucleotides, the CDR3 is TGTGCCAGCAGCTTAGATCGGGACAGGCCAACTAATGAAAAACTGTTTTTT. Its protein product is CASSLDRDRPTNEKLFF.

The chain links TRBV3-1 to TRBJ2-5; the match to TRBD2 covers 7 bases. CDR1 LGHDT and CDR2 YNNKEL come from the germline V gene (reference sequence). The CDR3 loop spans 15 amino acids. Germline trimming cut 1 base from V and 3 bases from J; bases unmatched to any gene: 5. The CDR3 loop is CASSQGGGLEETQYF. Here the CDR3 DNA reads TGTGCCAGCAGCCAAGGCGGCGGACTAGAAGAGACCCAGTACTTC.

This clonotype was counted at least ten times. CDR3 in amino acids: CASSQDPSYGTGNSSPLHF. In DNA form, the CDR3 reads TGCGCCAGCAGCCAAGACCCTTCTTATGGTACCGGGAATAGTTCACCCCTCCACTTT. The chain joins TRBV4-3 to TRBJ1-6, with D uncertain. The CDR3 loop spans 19 amino acids. V lost 0 bases to trimming and J lost 9 bases, with 24 bases between them. Germline V gene lookup returns CDR1 LGHNA and CDR2 YSLEER.